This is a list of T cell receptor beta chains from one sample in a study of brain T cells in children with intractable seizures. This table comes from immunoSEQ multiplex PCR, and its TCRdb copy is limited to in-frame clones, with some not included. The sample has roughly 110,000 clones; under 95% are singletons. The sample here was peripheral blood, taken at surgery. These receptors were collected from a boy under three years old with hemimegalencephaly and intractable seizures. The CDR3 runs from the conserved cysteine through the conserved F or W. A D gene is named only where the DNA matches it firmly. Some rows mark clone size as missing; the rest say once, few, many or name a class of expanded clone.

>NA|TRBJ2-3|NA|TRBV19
TGTGCCAGTAGTATTTCGATTGGCACAGATACGCAGTATTTT
CASSISIGTDTQYF
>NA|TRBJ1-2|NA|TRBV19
TGTGCCAGTAGCCCCAATCCGATGGGACCTGCCATTAACTATGGCTACACCTTC
CASSPNPMGPAINYGYTF
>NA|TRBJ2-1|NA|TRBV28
TGTGCCAGCAGTTCATACACAGGGGAGCAGTTCTTC
CASSSYTGEQFF
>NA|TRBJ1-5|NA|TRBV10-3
TGTGCCATCAGGGACAGCAATCAGCCCCAGCATTTT
CAIRDSNQPQHF
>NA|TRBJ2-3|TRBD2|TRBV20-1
TGCAGTGCTAGTCTCCTAGCGGGAGAAGTTACGCAGTATTTT
CSASLLAGEVTQYF
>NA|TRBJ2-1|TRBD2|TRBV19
TGTGCCAGTAGTCTCGGACTAGCGGTGGGGAATGAGCAGTTCTTC
CASSLGLAVGNEQFF
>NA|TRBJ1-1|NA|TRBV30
TGTGCCTGGACCAAAATTGAAGCTTTCTTT
CAWTKIEAFF
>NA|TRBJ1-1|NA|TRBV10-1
TGCGCCAGCAGTGAGTCGGGGGGATTGGGAACTGAAGCTTTCTTT
CASSESGGLGTEAFF
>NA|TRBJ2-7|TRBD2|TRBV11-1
TGTGCCAGCAGCTCGGGACTACTTCCCTCCTACGAGCAGTACTTC
CASSSGLLPSYEQYF
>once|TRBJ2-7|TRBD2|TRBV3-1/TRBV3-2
TGTGCCAGCCTAAGCGGGACTAGCCGAACCTACGAGCAGTACTTC
CASLSGTSRTYEQYF
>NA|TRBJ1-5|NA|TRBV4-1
TGCGCCAGCAGCCAAGATTCGAGGGGGAATCAGCCCCAGCATTTT
CASSQDSRGNQPQHF
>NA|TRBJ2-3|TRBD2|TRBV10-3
TGTGCCATCAGCCGGACTAGCGGGAGCGGAAGCACAGATACGCAGTATTTT
CAISRTSGSGSTDTQYF
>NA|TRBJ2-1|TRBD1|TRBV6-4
TGTGCCAGCAGTGACTCGGCAGGGGGCTACAATGAGCAGTTCTTC
CASSDSAGGYNEQFF
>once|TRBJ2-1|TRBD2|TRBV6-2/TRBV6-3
TGTGCCAGCAGCCGAAACGGCCTAGCGGGAGTTCTAAATGAGCAGTTCTTC
CASSRNGLAGVLNEQFF
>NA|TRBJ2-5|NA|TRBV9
TGTGCCAGCAGCGTAGAACTGATTGGAGTGACCCAGTACTTC
CASSVELIGVTQYF
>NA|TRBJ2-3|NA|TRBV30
TGTGCCTTACAGGGGAGGGGACTCACAGATACGCAGTATTTT
CALQGRGLTDTQYF
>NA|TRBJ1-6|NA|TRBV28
TGTGCCAGCAGCCGAACCTACAGGGCCCTAAATCCCCACTTT
CASSRTYRALNPHF
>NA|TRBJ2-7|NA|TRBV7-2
TGTGCCAGCAGCTTAAGGGACCTAGTAGGACAGAGGGTATACGAGCAGTACTTC
CASSLRDLVGQRVYEQYF
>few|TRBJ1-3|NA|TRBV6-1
TGTGCCAGCAGTGAAGCGGGACGGGGTAATTCTGGAAACACCATATATTTT
CASSEAGRGNSGNTIYF
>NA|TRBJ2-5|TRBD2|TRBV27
TGTGCCAGCAGTTTTGGGAGCGGGAGTACGGAGACCCAGTACTTC
CASSFGSGSTETQYF
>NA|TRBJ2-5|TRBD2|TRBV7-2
TGTGCCAGCAGCTTATGGGTAGCGGGAGGAGAGACCCAGTACTTC
CASSLWVAGGETQYF
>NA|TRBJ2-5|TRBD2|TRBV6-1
TGTGCCAGCAGTGACCGGGAGCGGGAACAAGAGACCCAGTACTTC
CASSDREREQETQYF
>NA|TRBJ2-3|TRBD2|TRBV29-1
TGCAGCTCCCCCCGATGGGAGGGAAGTGAAACGGATACGCAGTATTTT
CSSPRWEGSETDTQYF
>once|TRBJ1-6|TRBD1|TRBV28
TGTGCCAGCAGCTCCTGGACAGGGGGCGGGAATTCACCCCTCCACTTT
CASSSWTGGGNSPLHF
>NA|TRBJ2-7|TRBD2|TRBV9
TGTGCCAGCAGCGTAGCCGCGGGGGAACTAGGTGAAGAGCAGTACTTC
CASSVAAGELGEEQYF
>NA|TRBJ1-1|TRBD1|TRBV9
TGTGCCAGCAGCGTTACAGGGGCGAACACTGAAGCTTTCTTT
CASSVTGANTEAFF
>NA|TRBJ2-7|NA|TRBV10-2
TGCGCCAGCACCCTTCGACCCCCCTACGAGCAGTACTTC
CASTLRPPYEQYF
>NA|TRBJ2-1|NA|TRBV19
TGTGCCAGTAGTGTACAGGGCCTGGCCTACAATGAGCAGTTCTTC
CASSVQGLAYNEQFF
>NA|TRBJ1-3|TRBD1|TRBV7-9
TGTGCCAGCAGCTCGGCTTTCGGAGGGGGCTTACTTGGAAACACCATATATTTT
CASSSAFGGGLLGNTIYF
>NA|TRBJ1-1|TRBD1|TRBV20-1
TGCAGTGCTAGACTGACAGGGGCTTTCTTT
CSARLTGAFF
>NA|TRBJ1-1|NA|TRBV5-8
TGTGCCAGCAGCTTAATCGGTCGGTTGAACACTGAAGCTTTCTTT
CASSLIGRLNTEAFF
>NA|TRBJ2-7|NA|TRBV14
TGTGCCAGCAGCCAAGATCGATACCGAAACGAGCAGTACTTC
CASSQDRYRNEQYF
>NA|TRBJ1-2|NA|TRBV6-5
TGTGCCAGCAGTTACTCGGGAGGGTTTCAGGATGGCTACACCTTC
CASSYSGGFQDGYTF
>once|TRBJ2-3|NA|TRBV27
TGTGCCAGCAGTTTAGCACAGGCCGGGGGCACAGATACGCAGTATTTT
CASSLAQAGGTDTQYF
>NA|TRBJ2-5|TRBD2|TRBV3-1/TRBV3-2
TGTGCCAGCAGCCCCCAAGCGGGAGGCGGCCGGACCCAGTACTTC
CASSPQAGGGRTQYF
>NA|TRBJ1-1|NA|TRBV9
TGTGCCAGCAGCTCACGAGGGAGAACTGAAGCTTTCTTT
CASSSRGRTEAFF
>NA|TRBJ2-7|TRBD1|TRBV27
TGTGCCAGCAGTTTTGGACAGGGCTACGAGCAGTACTTC
CASSFGQGYEQYF
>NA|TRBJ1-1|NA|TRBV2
TGTGCCAGCATGACAGATGGAGTGAACACTGAAGCTTTCTTT
CASMTDGVNTEAFF
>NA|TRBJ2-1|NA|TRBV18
TGTGCCAGCTCACCACGTCAGACGTACAATGAGCAGTTCTTC
CASSPRQTYNEQFF
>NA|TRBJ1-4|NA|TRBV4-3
TGCGCCAGCAGCCAAGAACTAGGGTTCAGGGCCGGGGGCAATGAAAAACTGTTTTTT
CASSQELGFRAGGNEKLFF
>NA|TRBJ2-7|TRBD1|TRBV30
TGTGCCGGGGACAGAAAGGGCTACGAGCAGTACTTC
CAGDRKGYEQYF
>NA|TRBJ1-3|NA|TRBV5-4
TGTGCCAGCAGCTTGGATACGGGGGCGTATGGAAACACCATATATTTT
CASSLDTGAYGNTIYF
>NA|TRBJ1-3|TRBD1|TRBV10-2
TGCGCCAGCAGTCGGAGGACAGGGAGCTCTGGAAACACCATATATTTT
CASSRRTGSSGNTIYF
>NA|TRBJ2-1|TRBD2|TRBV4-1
TGCGCCAGCAGCCTGACCCGGGACTACTACAATGAGCAGTTCTTC
CASSLTRDYYNEQFF
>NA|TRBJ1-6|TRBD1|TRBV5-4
TGTGCCAGCAGCTCCTCGACAGGGGGTTCCTATAATTCACCCCTCCACTTT
CASSSSTGGSYNSPLHF
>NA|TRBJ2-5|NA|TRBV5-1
TGCGCCAGCAGCTCGAGCGGGCCCCAAGAGACCCAGTACTTC
CASSSSGPQETQYF
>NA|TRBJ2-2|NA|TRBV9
TGTGCCAGCAGCGTAGGAGGGGTTGCCACCGGGGAGCTGTTTTTT
CASSVGGVATGELFF
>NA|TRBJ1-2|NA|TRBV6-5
TGTGCCAGCAGGTTTTTAGCTAACTATGGCTACACCTTC
CASRFLANYGYTF
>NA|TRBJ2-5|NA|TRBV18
TGTGCCAGCTCACCTAGCGGACAAGAGACCCAGTACTTC
CASSPSGQETQYF
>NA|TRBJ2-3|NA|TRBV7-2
TGTGCCAGCAGCTTAGTAGGAGGGACACTCTGGTATTTT
CASSLVGGTLWYF
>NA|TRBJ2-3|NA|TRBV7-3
TGTGCCAGCAGCTTAACTGGGCTAGCCGCAGATACGCAGTATTTT
CASSLTGLAADTQYF
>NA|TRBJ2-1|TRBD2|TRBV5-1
TGCGCCAGCAGCCCACTAGCGGGAGGGAGCAATGAGCAGTTCTTC
CASSPLAGGSNEQFF
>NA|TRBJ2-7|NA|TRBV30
TGTGCCTGGAGTGTACGGGGCAGGGGCTCCTACGAGCAGTACTTC
CAWSVRGRGSYEQYF
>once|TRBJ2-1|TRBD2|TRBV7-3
TGTGCCAGCAGCCCAGCCGTTAGCGGGAGCGGTGATGAGCAGTTCTTC
CASSPAVSGSGDEQFF